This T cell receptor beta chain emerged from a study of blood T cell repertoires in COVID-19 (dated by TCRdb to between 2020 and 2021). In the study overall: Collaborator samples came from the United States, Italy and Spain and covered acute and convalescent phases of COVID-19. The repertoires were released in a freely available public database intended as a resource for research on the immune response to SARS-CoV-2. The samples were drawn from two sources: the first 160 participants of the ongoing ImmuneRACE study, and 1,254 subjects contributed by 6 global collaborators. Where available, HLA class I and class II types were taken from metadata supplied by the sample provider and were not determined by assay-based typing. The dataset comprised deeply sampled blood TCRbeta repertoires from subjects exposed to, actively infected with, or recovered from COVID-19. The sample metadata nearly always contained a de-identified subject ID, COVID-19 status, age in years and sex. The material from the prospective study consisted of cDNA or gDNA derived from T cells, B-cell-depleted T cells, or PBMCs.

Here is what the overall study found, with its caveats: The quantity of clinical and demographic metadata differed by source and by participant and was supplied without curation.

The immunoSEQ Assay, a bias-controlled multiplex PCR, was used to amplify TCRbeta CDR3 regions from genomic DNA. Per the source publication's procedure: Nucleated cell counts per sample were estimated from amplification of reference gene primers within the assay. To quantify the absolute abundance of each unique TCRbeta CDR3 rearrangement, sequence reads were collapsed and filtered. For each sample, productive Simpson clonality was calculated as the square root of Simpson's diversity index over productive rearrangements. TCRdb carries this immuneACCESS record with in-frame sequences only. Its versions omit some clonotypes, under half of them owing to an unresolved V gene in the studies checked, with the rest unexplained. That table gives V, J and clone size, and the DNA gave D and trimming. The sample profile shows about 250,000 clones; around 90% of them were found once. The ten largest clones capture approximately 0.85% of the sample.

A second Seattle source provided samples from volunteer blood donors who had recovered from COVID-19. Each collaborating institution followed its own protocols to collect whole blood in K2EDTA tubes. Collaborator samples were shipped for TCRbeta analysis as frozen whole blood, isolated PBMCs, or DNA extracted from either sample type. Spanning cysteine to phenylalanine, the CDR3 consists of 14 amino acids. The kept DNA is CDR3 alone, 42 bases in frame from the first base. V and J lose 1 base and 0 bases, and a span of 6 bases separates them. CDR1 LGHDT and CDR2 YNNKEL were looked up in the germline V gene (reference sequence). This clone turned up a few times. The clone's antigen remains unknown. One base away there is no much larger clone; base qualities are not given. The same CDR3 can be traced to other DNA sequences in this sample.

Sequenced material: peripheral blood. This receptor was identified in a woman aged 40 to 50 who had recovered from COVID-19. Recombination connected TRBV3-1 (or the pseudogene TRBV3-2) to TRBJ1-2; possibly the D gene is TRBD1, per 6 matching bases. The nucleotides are TGTGCCAGCAGCCAAGGGACAGCTAACTATGGCTACACCTTC. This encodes CASSQGTANYGYTF.